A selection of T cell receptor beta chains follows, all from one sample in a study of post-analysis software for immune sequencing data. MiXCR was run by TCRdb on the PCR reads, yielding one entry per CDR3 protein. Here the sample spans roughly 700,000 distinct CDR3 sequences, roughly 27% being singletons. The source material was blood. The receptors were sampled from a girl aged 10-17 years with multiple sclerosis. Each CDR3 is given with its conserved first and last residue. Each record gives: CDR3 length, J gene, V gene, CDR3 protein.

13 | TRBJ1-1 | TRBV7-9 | CASTERGDTEAFF
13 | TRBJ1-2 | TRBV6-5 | CASRDTLAYGYTF
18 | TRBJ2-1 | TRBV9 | CASSARGLRDRDYNEQFF
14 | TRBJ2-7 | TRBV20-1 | CSAPPGAEPYEQYF
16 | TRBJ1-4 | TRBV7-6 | CASSLTRTALNEKLFF
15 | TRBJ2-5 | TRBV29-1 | CSVEPRRQGLETQYF
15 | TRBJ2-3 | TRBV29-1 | CSVEDTPGFTDTQYF
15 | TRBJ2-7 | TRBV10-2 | CASSGLAGVRYEQYF
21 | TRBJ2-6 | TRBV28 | CASSLTWRLAGVSSGANVLTF
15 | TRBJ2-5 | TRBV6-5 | CASSYGGWGQETQYF
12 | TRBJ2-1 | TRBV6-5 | CASRSRFNEQFF
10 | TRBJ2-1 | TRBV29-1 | CSVERAGQFF
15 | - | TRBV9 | CASSVSGRAPHEQYF
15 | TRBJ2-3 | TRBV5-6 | CASSLVRELGDTQYF
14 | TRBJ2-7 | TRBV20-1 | CSAKGTGWFGEQYF
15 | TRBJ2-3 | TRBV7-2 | CASSFDKSAVAGQYF
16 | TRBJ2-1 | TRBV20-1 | CSAINRGRLPYNEQFF
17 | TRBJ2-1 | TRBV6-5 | CASSHQPPGGLYNEQFF
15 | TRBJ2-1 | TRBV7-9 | CASSPDRSWDNEQFF
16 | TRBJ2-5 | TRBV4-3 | CASSQGTSGRAETQYF
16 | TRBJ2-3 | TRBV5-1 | CASWAATTGATDTQYF
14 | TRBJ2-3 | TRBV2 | CASAWGTSQDTQYF
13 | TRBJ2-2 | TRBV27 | CASNGNVAGELFF
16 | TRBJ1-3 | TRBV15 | CATSRDLPVSGTTIYF
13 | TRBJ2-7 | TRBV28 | CASMGQSAYEQYF
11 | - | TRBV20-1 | CSAHLLHEQYF
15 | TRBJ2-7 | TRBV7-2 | CASRLLAGVGYEQYF
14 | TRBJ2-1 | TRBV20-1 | CSPTERGAYNGQFF
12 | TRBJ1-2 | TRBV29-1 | CSARDSLYSYTF
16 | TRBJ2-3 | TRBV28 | CASSFTGLAGGDTQYF
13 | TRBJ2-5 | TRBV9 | CASSVEGKETQYF
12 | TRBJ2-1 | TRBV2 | CASSYRGHEQFF
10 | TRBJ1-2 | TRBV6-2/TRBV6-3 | CASGNYGYTF
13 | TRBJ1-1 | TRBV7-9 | CASSLVGSAEAFF
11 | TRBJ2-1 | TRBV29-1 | CSVDRDNEQFF
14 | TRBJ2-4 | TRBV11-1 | CASSLAAFSNIQYF
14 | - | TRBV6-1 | CATNKKGGLETQYF
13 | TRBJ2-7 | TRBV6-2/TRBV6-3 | CASTYRAPYEQYF
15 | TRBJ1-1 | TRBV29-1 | CSAEALLTGLRAAFF
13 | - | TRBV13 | CATSGGGGYGQYF
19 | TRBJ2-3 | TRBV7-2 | CASSLVGTSGRAGADTQYF
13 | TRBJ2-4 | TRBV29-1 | CSAGGTGGNIQYF
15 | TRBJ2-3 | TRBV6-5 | CASSYGGTSTDTQYF
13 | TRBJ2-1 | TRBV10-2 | CATEAGSYNEQFF
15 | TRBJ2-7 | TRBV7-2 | CASSTPRDLSYEQYF
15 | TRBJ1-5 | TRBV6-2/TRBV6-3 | CASSPTAGGTQPQHF
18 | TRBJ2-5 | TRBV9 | CASSVATSTSGTQETQCF
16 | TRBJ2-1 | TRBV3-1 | CASSPRAGGGYNEQFF
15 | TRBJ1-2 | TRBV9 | CASSVEAEAYYGYTF
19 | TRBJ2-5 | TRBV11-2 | CASSLNSAVPSGGRETQYF
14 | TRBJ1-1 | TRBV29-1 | CSVEERYWTTEAFF
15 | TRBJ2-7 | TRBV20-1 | CSARDLGLSSYEQYF
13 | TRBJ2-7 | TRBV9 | CASSPRPWYEQYF
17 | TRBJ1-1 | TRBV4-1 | CASSQVIVDRGLLDAFF
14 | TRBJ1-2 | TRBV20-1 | CSARDQGRPNGYTF
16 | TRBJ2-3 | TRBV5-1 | CASSLVGSRGPDTQYF
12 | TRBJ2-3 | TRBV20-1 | CSASTDTDTQYF
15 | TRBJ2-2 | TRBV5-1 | CASRSPLAGTGELFF
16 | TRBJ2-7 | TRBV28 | CASSQPSGAGNYEQYF